This T cell receptor beta chain was identified during a study of prognosis after radiotherapy for stage I lung cancer. Across the whole study: Non-small cell lung cancer patients at stage I were enrolled between early 2018 and January 2019. SBRT radiotherapy comprised 3 to 5 fractions at a biologically effective dose of at least 100 Gy. Of the patients, seven had squamous cell carcinoma and roughly 13 had adenocarcinoma tumors.

Six milliliters of peripheral blood were drawn at each of two time points. It was by two-round multiplex PCR that TCR beta CDR3 was amplified from genomic DNA. With primers specific to each TRBV and TRBJ gene, the first-round PCR was performed. From the multiplex PCR reads, TCRdb called clonotypes with MiXCR, one entry per CDR3 protein. This table has roughly 13,000 distinct CDR3 sequences, just under 30% appearing once. V lost 2 bases, J lost 9 bases, and 11 bases lay in between. This CDR3 has 12 residues. Germline V CDR1 and CDR2: GTSNPN, SVGIG (reference sequence). This clonotype rates as medium-sized.

The chain is built from TRBV30 and TRBJ2-1; unclear D gene. The clonotype comes from a donor aged 50 or older with non-small cell lung cancer. This material consisted of PBMCs, taken before or after stereotactic body radiation therapy (not recorded which). CDR3 nucleotides: TGTGCCTGGAGTAGGAGCGCGGTTGAGCAGTTCTTC. Translating it yields CAWSRSAVEQFF. The full variable domain, rest sourced from reference TRBV30 and TRBJ2-1, is SQTIHQWPATLVQPVGSPLSLECTVEGTSNPNLYWYRQAAGRGLQLLFYSVGIGQISSEVPQNLSASRPQDRQFILSSKKLLLSDSGFYLCAWSRSAVEQFFGPGTRLTVL.